Following are 12 T cell receptor beta chains from one sample sequenced in a study of blood T cell repertoires in COVID-19. Clones were read by immunoSEQ multiplex PCR, and TCRdb kept only the in-frame ones, dropping some. Of roughly 140,000 clones listed, roughly four fifths are singletons. Source material: peripheral blood. The receptors originated from a woman aged 80 or over in a cohort sampled during active or convalescent COVID-19.

V and J are TRBV3-1 (or the pseudogene TRBV3-2) and TRBJ2-7; TRBD1 matches 8 bases. The CDR3 totals 16 residues. The germline gives CDR1 LGHDT, CDR2 YNNKEL (reference sequence). J was trimmed by 6 bases and V by 2 bases; bases with no gene match: 12. The CDR3 sequence: CASSQIGNQGAVEQYV. In DNA form, the CDR3 reads TGTGCCAGCAGCCAAATAGGGAATCAGGGGGCGGTCGAGCAGTACGTC.

The chain links TRBV3-1 (or the pseudogene TRBV3-2) to TRBJ1-1, with D uncertain. The ends were cut back, 1 base at V and 0 bases at J, with 12 bases in the middle. This CDR3 has 16 residues. In germline, CDR1 is LGHDT, CDR2 YNNKEL (reference sequence). The CDR3 region has the DNA TGTGCCAGCAGCCAAGGTGGAGGGAAAATGAACACTGAAGCTTTCTTT. It is translated as CASSQGGGKMNTEAFF.

The chain has TRBV3-1 (or the pseudogene TRBV3-2) and TRBJ2-2; 12 bases line up with TRBD2. V lost 4 bases, J lost 5 bases, and 29 bases stayed unmatched. This CDR3 has 24 amino acids. Germline V gene data show CDR1 as LGHDT and CDR2 as YNNKEL (reference sequence). The chain's CDR3 is CASSRGPRDTRRASGGARTGELFF. The CDR3 region has the DNA TGTGCCAGCAGCCGGGGTCCCCGGGACACTCGTAGGGCTAGCGGGGGGGCACGGACCGGGGAGCTGTTTTTT.

This chain uses TRBV20-1 with TRBJ2-7; maybe TRBD1 (6 bases). In germline, CDR1 is DFQATT, CDR2 SNEGSKA (reference sequence). Trimming took off 4 bases at V and 4 bases at J, with 8 bases between the two ends. CDR3 length equals 11 residues. The CDR3 protein is CSAKRGYEQYF. CDR3 bases: TGCAGTGCTAAAAGGGGGTACGAGCAGTACTTC.

The chain couples TRBV24-1 to TRBJ2-2, with TRBD1 matching 8 bases. This CDR3 is built from 16 residues. The trim removed 4 bases at V and 0 bases at J, leaving 3 bases unmatched. Germline loops: CDR1 KGHDR, CDR2 SFDVKD. This CDR3 reads CATSEPGQANTGELFF. DNA of the CDR3: TGTGCCACCAGTGAACCGGGACAGGCGAACACCGGGGAGCTGTTTTTT.

V and J are TRBV14 and TRBJ2-5; D not resolved. Germline loops: CDR1 SGHDN, CDR2 FVKESK. Trimming took 7 bases from V and 2 from J, leaving 5 bases between them. This CDR3 is 11 amino acids long. Here the CDR3 reads CASKPQETQYF. Written as DNA, the CDR3 is TGTGCCAGCAAGCCTCAAGAGACCCAGTACTTC. The full variable domain, in which reference TRBV14 and TRBJ2-5 provide the parts outside the CDR3, is EAGVTQFPSHSVIEKGQTVTLRCDPISGHDNLYWYRRVMGKEIKFLLHFVKESKQDESGMPNNRFLAERTGGTYSTLKVQPAELEDSGVYFCASKPQETQYFGPGTRLLVL.

The V gene is TRBV7-8, the J gene TRBJ1-6, with D perhaps TRBD1 (5 bases). V gave up 0 bases and J gave up 4 bases, with 7 bases separating them. Germline-derived CDR1 and CDR2 are SGHVS and FQNEAQ. The CDR3 is 15 residues long. CDR3 loop: CASSLAQGYNSPLHF. The CDR3 DNA reads as TGTGCCAGCAGCTTAGCTCAGGGTTATAATTCACCCCTCCACTTT.

This clone was found once. The chain is built from TRBV7-9 and TRBJ2-3; the match to TRBD2 covers 7 bases. The CDR3 runs to 14 residues. CDR1 and CDR2 (germline): SEHNR, FQNEAQ (reference sequence). The V and J ends lost 0 bases and 8 bases, in that order; junction bases with no gene match: 5. CDR3 DNA: TGTGCCAGCAGCTTAGCCGGACTAGATGTTACGCAGTATTTT. Its protein is CASSLAGLDVTQYF. Using reference TRBV7-9 and TRBJ2-3 for the parts outside the CDR3, the full variable domain is DTGVSQNPRHKITKRGQNVTFRCDPISEHNRLYWYRQTLGQGPEFLTYFQNEAQLEKSRLLSDRFSAERPKGSFSTLEIQRTEQGDSAMYLCASSLAGLDVTQYFGPGTRLTVL.

The chain uses TRBV6-5 and TRBJ1-6; no definite D call. V lost 0 bases, J lost 10 bases, and 13 bases lay in between. In germline, CDR1 is MNHEY, CDR2 SVGAGI. The CDR3 has 15 residues. The CDR3 region has the DNA TGTGCCAGCAGTTACTCGAGTCGGGGAGGCTCACCCCTCCACTTT. The encoded protein is CASSYSSRGGSPLHF.

The chain employs TRBV3-1 (or the pseudogene TRBV3-2) and TRBJ1-4; D is undetermined. The CDR3 extends over 14 amino acids. Germline values: CDR1 LGHDT, CDR2 YNNKEL (reference sequence). Trimming took off 0 bases at V and 6 bases at J, with 8 bases between the two ends. The CDR3 DNA sequence: TGTGCCAGCAGCCAAGATTGGCCAGATGAAAAACTGTTTTTT. Translated, it gives CASSQDWPDEKLFF.

The chain joins TRBV2 to TRBJ1-1; TRBD1 agrees at 7 bases. V gave up 3 bases and J gave up 5 bases; unmatched junction bases: 12. The CDR3 has 16 amino acids. Germline CDR1 SNHLY, CDR2 FYNNEI. CDR3 nucleotides: TGTGCCAGCAGTGATGGGTTGACAGGGCGTAGGACTGAAGCTTTCTTT. Translating gives CASSDGLTGRRTEAFF.

The chain combines TRBV2 with TRBJ2-5, with D possibly TRBD2 on 7 matching bases. Per germline, CDR1 SNHLY and CDR2 FYNNEI. V was cut by 7 bases and J by 4 bases, with 13 bases left in between. The CDR3 sequence is 13 residues long. CDR3 amino acids: CASTIGGAETQYF. CDR3 sequence (DNA): TGTGCCAGCACCATAGGGGGGGCAGAGACCCAGTACTTC. The full variable domain, completed using reference TRBV2 and TRBJ2-5, is EPEVTQTPSHQVTQMGQEVILRCVPISNHLYFYWYRQILGQKVEFLVSFYNNEISEKSEIFDDQFSVERPDGSNFTLKIRSTKLEDSAMYFCASTIGGAETQYFGPGTRLLVL.